In this sample, the clone carrying this T cell receptor beta chain turned up many times. The antigen remains unidentified. This specimen comes from a study of T cells in Graves' hyperthyroidism and ophthalmopathy. Background on the study: Any treatment followed the collection of peripheral blood at initial diagnosis. Study-wide points: From stable hyperthyroidism, ophthalmopathy was set apart by a 13 V-J model.

Lactation, pregnancy, other autoimmune disease or uncontrolled infection led to exclusion of patients. PBMCs were derived from roughly 10 ml fresh peripheral blood. From RNA transcripts, TCR beta CDR3 regions were amplified. HTBI primers were the set used in a first-round RT-PCR of the TCR CDR3. Each CDR3 protein is one row after TCRdb ran MiXCR on the multiplex PCR reads. The table lists approximately 600,000 distinct CDR3 sequences, 11% to 15% of them singletons. Specimen: blood. The receptor comes from a woman younger than 30 with Graves' ophthalmopathy.

The CDR3 spells CAWSVSGAISYEQYF. The CDR3 DNA is TGTGCCTGGAGTGTTTCGGGGGCCATCTCCTACGAGCAGTACTTC. The V call is TRBV30, the J call TRBJ2-7; D assignment may be TRBD1 or TRBD2 (6 bases each). Between the trimmed V and J ends, which lost 0 bases and 0 bases, there was a span of 12 bases. Germline CDR1 is GTSNPN and CDR2 is SVGIG (reference sequence). The CDR3 extends over 15 amino acids.